Below, 29 T cell receptor beta chains from the same sample are listed, as sequenced in a study of cytomegalovirus exposure and HLA in healthy donors. PCR employed 60 Vbeta and 13 Jbeta primers. Libraries were prepared by immunoSEQ multiplex PCR; TCRdb keeps only in-frame clonotypes and omits some of them. In the table there are roughly 190,000 clones, about four fifths of which are singletons. The specimen was PBMCs. Receptor source: a girl between 5 and 17 years old in good health and CMV-seropositive.

The chain couples TRBV6-4 to TRBJ2-2, with D possibly matching TRBD1 (6 bases). V dropped 6 bases and J dropped 3 bases, with 20 bases sitting between them. Germline CDR1 MRHNA, CDR2 SNTAGT. The CDR3 extends over 17 amino acids. Written as DNA, the CDR3 is TGTGCCAGCAGCGCCCTGACAGGCGATATTCACACCGGGGAGCTGTTTTTT. The encoded protein is CASSALTGDIHTGELFF.

This chain connects TRBV19 to TRBJ1-5; TRBD1 might be the D (5 bases). In germline, CDR1 is LNHDA, CDR2 SQIVND (reference sequence). The CDR3 covers 19 residues. Trimming cost V 5 bases and J 1 base, with 24 bases left between them. As DNA, the CDR3 is TGTGCCAGTAGTGTGAAATTCAGGGTAACGATGGGAAGCAATCAGCCCCAGCATTTT. Encoded protein: CASSVKFRVTMGSNQPQHF.

This rearrangement joins TRBV30 to TRBJ1-5; D not certain. Germline V lookup: CDR1 GTSNPN, CDR2 SVGIG (reference sequence). The CDR3 covers 13 residues. The V gene lost 2 bases and the J gene lost 6 bases, with 11 bases spanning the gap. The CDR3 region is CAWSSLPSQPQHF. The CDR3 DNA reads TGTGCCTGGAGTTCCCTGCCTAGTCAGCCCCAGCATTTT.

J is TRBJ2-1 and V is TRBV19; TRBD2 matches 7 bases. This CDR3 is built from 15 residues. CDR1 and CDR2 (germline): LNHDA, SQIVND (reference sequence). The V gene end was trimmed by 4 bases and the J gene end by 4 bases; junction bases not matched to a gene: 7. This chain's CDR3 is CASSKGLAEYNEQFF. In DNA, the CDR3 is TGTGCCAGTAGTAAAGGGCTAGCGGAATACAATGAGCAGTTCTTC.

The chain uses TRBV19 and TRBJ2-3; tentatively, D is TRBD2 (6 bases). The length of the CDR3 is 14 residues. The V gene lost 5 bases and the J gene lost 0 bases, with 9 bases spanning the gap. CDR1 is LNHDA, CDR2 SQIVND, per germline (reference sequence). The CDR3 here is CASSRGTSTDTQYF. CDR3 sequence (DNA): TGTGCCAGTAGTCGCGGGACTAGCACAGATACGCAGTATTTT.

This clone was detected once. This chain links TRBV7-2 with TRBJ2-5, with 8 bases that match TRBD2. The trim removed 1 base at V and 7 bases at J, leaving 17 bases unmatched. The germline CDR1 and CDR2 sequences are SGHTA and FQGNSA. There are 18 residues in the CDR3. CDR3 sequence reads: CASSLGVSVGGGPRTQYF. Written as DNA, the CDR3 is TGTGCCAGCAGCTTAGGGGTTTCCGTTGGCGGGGGGCCTCGGACCCAGTACTTC.

The V gene is TRBV5-1, the J gene TRBJ2-2, with 7 bases lining up with TRBD1. The V gene end was trimmed by 4 bases and the J gene end by 11 bases; junction bases not matched to a gene: 8. Germline CDR1 and CDR2: SGHRS and YFSETQ. This CDR3 has 13 residues. In DNA, the CDR3 is TGCGCCAGCAGCACGGACAGGACGATAGAGCTGTTTTTT. Translation gives CASSTDRTIELFF. Together with reference TRBV5-1 and TRBJ2-2, the CDR3 gives the full variable domain: KAGVTQTPRYLIKTRGQQVTLSCSPISGHRSVSWYQQTPGQGLQFLFEYFSETQRNKGNFPGRFSGRQFSNSRSEMNVSTLELGDSALYLCASSTDRTIELFFGEGSRLTVL.

Only a few counts were recorded for this clone. The chain combines TRBV2 with TRBJ2-6, with TRBD2 matching 10 bases. From germline, CDR1 is SNHLY and CDR2 FYNNEI. There are 15 residues in the CDR3. Losses at the gene ends were 9 bases for V and 2 bases for J; bases not matched to a gene: 4. CDR3 DNA: TGTGCCAGAGAAGCGGGGGGGCCTGGGGCCAACGTCCTGACTTTC. Protein sequence: CAREAGGPGANVLTF.

The V gene is TRBV29-1, the J gene TRBJ1-1, with no clear D. Trimming removed 4 bases from V and 2 bases from J, with 14 bases in between. The CDR3 is 14 amino acids. Per the germline V gene, CDR1 is SQVTM and CDR2 is ANQGSEA. The CDR3 nucleotides read TGCAGCGTTGTCGTACAGCAAAGTAACACTGAAGCTTTCTTT. As protein: CSVVVQQSNTEAFF.

CDR3 residues: CASSPGEGQPQHF. The CDR3 nucleotides read TGTGCCAGCTCACCGGGAGAGGGTCAGCCCCAGCATTTT. V is TRBV18 and J is TRBJ1-5; D is unclear. Germline CDR1 and CDR2: KGHSH and LQKENI. Trimming shortened V by 3 bases and J by 6 bases, and 9 bases separated the two germline ends. The CDR3 totals 13 residues. Together with reference TRBV18 and TRBJ1-5, the CDR3 gives the full variable domain: NAGVMQNPRHLVRRRGQEARLRCSPMKGHSHVYWYRQLPEEGLKFMVYLQKENIIDESGMPKERFSAEFPKEGPSILRIQQVVRGDSAAYFCASSPGEGQPQHFGDGTRLSIL.

This rearrangement joins TRBV7-2 to TRBJ2-7, with 11 positions matching TRBD2. This CDR3 is 14 amino acids long. Germline trimming cut 5 bases from V and 6 bases from J; bases unmatched to any gene: 6. The germline V gene encodes CDR1 SGHTA and CDR2 FQGNSA. In nucleotides, the CDR3 is TGTGCCAGCAGCCCGACTAGCGGGGATTTCGAGCAGTACTTC. Its protein product is CASSPTSGDFEQYF. Full variable domain (rest looked up from reference TRBV7-2 and TRBJ2-7): GAGVSQSPSNKVTEKGKDVELRCDPISGHTALYWYRQSLGQGLEFLIYFQGNSAPDKSGLPSDRFSAERTGGSVSTLTIQRTQQEDSAVYLCASSPTSGDFEQYFGPGTRLTVT.

CDR3 sequence: CASSRGFHGFF. The CDR3 DNA reads TGTGCCAGCAGTCGAGGATTTCACGGTTTTTTT. The chain has TRBV2 and TRBJ1-4, with D unresolved. Germline assignment: CDR1 SNHLY and CDR2 FYNNEI. The CDR3 is 11 residues long. Trimming pared 5 bases from V and 17 bases from J, leaving 15 bases between.

V and J are TRBV10-3 and TRBJ2-1; 9 nucleotides line up with TRBD1. CDR1 is ENHRY and CDR2 is SYGVKD in the germline V gene. The CDR3 has 13 residues. J lost 5 bases, V lost 6 bases, and 2 bases had no gene match. In DNA form, the CDR3 reads TGTGCCATCAGGGACAGGGGTCACAATGAGCAGTTCTTC. Protein: CAIRDRGHNEQFF.

The chain couples TRBV15 to TRBJ1-3; 7 bases are shared with TRBD1. The CDR3 covers 16 residues. The germline CDR1 and CDR2 sequences are LNHNV and YYDKDF (reference sequence). With 0 bases clipped from V and 4 bases from J, the junction kept 6 bases outside the gene matches. CDR3 residues: CATSREGTVFGNTIYF. The CDR3 DNA sequence: TGTGCCACCAGCAGAGAAGGGACAGTATTCGGAAACACCATATATTTT.

The V gene is TRBV10-3, the J gene TRBJ1-1, with D uncertain. The CDR3 extends over 12 amino acids. V was clipped by 7 bases and J by 0 bases, with 6 bases between them. CDR1 ENHRY and CDR2 SYGVKD come from the germline V gene. In DNA, the CDR3 is TGTGCCATCAAGAGCTTGAACACTGAAGCTTTCTTT. This codes for CAIKSLNTEAFF.

The chain carries TRBV15 and TRBJ2-5; D is perhaps TRBD2 (5 bases). Trimming pared 0 bases from V and 5 bases from J, leaving 16 bases between. The CDR3 totals 16 residues. CDR1 and CDR2 (germline): LNHNV, YYDKDF (reference sequence). The CDR3 DNA reads as TGTGCCACCAGCAGAGATCTAGCACAAACTCTCGAGACCCAGTACTTC. Translation: CATSRDLAQTLETQYF.

In this sample, this clone turned up once. V gene TRBV19 combines with J gene TRBJ1-2; the match to TRBD1 covers 7 bases. V lost 4 bases, J lost 7 bases, and 9 bases stayed unmatched. The germline gives CDR1 LNHDA, CDR2 SQIVND (reference sequence). There are 14 residues in the CDR3. The CDR3 coding sequence is TGTGCCAGTAGTACTGTAGGGGGCGAGGTTGGCTACACCTTC. Its protein is CASSTVGGEVGYTF.

The chain combines TRBV5-1 with TRBJ2-7; TRBD2 matches at 10 bases. The germline gives CDR1 SGHRS, CDR2 YFSETQ. Unmatched junction bases numbered 14, after V lost 4 bases and J lost 1 base. This CDR3 comprises 18 residues. CDR3 amino acids: CASSPRLAGAGGSYEQYF. CDR3 DNA: TGCGCCAGCAGCCCCCGCCTAGCGGGGGCTGGTGGGTCCTACGAGCAGTACTTC.

This chain joins TRBV5-1 and TRBJ2-7; TRBD2 might be the D (6 bases). Germline V CDR1 and CDR2: SGHRS, YFSETQ. The CDR3 is 14 amino acids. Trimming removed 7 bases at V and 3 bases at J, with 17 bases between. The CDR3 sequence is CASAGRLGDYEQYF. CDR3 sequence (DNA): TGCGCCAGCGCCGGGAGACTCGGGGACTACGAGCAGTACTTC.

With respect to this clone: The junction and the germline gene differ at one end; a read error may be behind it. The V and J genes are TRBV6-1 and TRBJ1-5; the D is unclear. This CDR3 comprises 14 residues. Germline CDR1 is MNHNS and CDR2 is SASEGT. The CDR3 nucleotides read TGTGCCAGCAGTGAAGTAAATAGCAATCAGCCCCGGCATTTT. Its translation is CASSEVNSNQPRHF.

This clone has just one count. Sequence at one end of the junction differs from germline and may be a read error. The chain employs TRBV14 and TRBJ1-2; 8 bases are a match to TRBD1. Germline V gene sequence: CDR1 SGHDN, CDR2 FVKESK. CDR3 size: 14 residues. The CDR3 here is CASSQVGGTGVNSF. In DNA, the CDR3 is TGTGCCAGCAGCCAAGTGGGGGGGACAGGTGTCAACTCCTTC.

The chain joins TRBV29-1 to TRBJ2-7; possibly TRBD2 for D (6 bases). Trimming stripped 4 bases from V and 3 bases from J, with 10 bases between. The germline CDR1 and CDR2 sequences are SQVTM and ANQGSEA. This CDR3 region has 12 residues. The CDR3 region has the DNA TGCAGCGTTGTACACGGGGGCTACGAGCAGTACTTC. Encoded protein: CSVVHGGYEQYF.

The chain uses TRBV2 and TRBJ2-3; 11 bases line up with TRBD2. This CDR3 has 15 amino acids. V shed 7 bases, J shed 3 bases, and the junction held 6 bases outside the gene matches. Per germline, CDR1 SNHLY and CDR2 FYNNEI. The CDR3: CASNSGGARTDTQYF. The CDR3 DNA sequence: TGTGCCAGCAATAGCGGGGGGGCCAGAACAGATACGCAGTATTTT.

V and J are TRBV7-2 and TRBJ1-5; unclear D gene. This CDR3 is 14 amino acids long. Trimming stripped 5 bases from V and 0 bases from J, with 8 bases between. The germline gives CDR1 SGHTA, CDR2 FQGNSA. Here the CDR3 reads CASSPASSNQPQHF. DNA for the CDR3: TGTGCCAGCAGCCCAGCTAGTAGCAATCAGCCCCAGCATTTT.

The chain couples TRBV9 to TRBJ1-6; D is uncertain. The CDR3 has 13 amino acids. Germline CDR1 SGDLS, CDR2 YYNGEE. The germline V and J ends were trimmed by 0 bases and 10 bases, with 8 bases remaining between them. The CDR3 DNA reads as TGTGCCAGCAGCGTAGGGTCGGGGTCACCCCTCCACTTT. Translated: CASSVGSGSPLHF.

The V call is TRBV5-4, the J call TRBJ2-5; no definite D call. The V end lost 1 base, the J end lost 1 base, and 5 bases lay between the germline ends. The CDR3 totals 13 residues. The germline gives CDR1 SGHNT, CDR2 YYREEE (reference sequence). In nucleotides, the CDR3 is TGTGCCAGCAGCTTGTCCATCCAAGAGACCCAGTACTTC. This encodes CASSLSIQETQYF.

This clone has just a few counts. This rearrangement joins TRBV21-1 to TRBJ1-1; the table assigns TRBD1, which was not confirmed against the DNA. TRBV21-1 constitutes a pseudogene. CDR3 length: 13 residues. CDR3: CASSKAIRGEAFF. The CDR3 DNA reads as TGTGCCAGCAGCAAAGCGATCAGGGGAGAAGCTTTCTTT.

This chain joins TRBV11-2 and TRBJ2-7; D call uncertain. Trimming took 4 bases from V and 3 from J, leaving 13 bases between them. Germline lookup yields CDR1 SGHAT and CDR2 FQNNGV. The CDR3 contains 14 residues. CDR3: CASSSRLQGYEQYF. CDR3 nucleotide sequence: TGTGCCAGCAGCTCCCGACTGCAAGGCTACGAGCAGTACTTC.

J is TRBJ2-7 and V is TRBV4-1; D gene ambiguous. V dropped 3 bases and J dropped 4 bases, with 13 bases sitting between them. There are 14 residues in the CDR3. From germline, CDR1 is MGHRA and CDR2 YSYEKL. This CDR3 is CASSQNRVVYEQYF. The DNA for the CDR3 is TGCGCCAGCAGCCAGAACAGAGTGGTGTACGAGCAGTACTTC.